The 8 T cell receptor beta chains reported below all come from one sample, sequenced in a study of blood T cells in healthy people across ages. Primers used in a second PCR of about 6 to 11 cycles were a sample-barcoded 5' primer and a J-beta primer mix. TCRdb reanalysed the 5' RACE reads using MiXCR and keeps one entry per CDR3 protein. Of fewer than 2 million distinct CDR3 sequences in the sample, 30% to 40% are singletons; the top ten hold more than 20%. The specimen was blood. The receptors were gathered from a human donor in good health.

The CDR3 DNA is TGCAGTGCTAGAGTTGAAGGGGTTGACTACACCTTC. The encoded protein is CSARVEGVDYTF. The chain couples TRBV20-1 to TRBJ1-2, with a possible D match to TRBD1 (5 bases). Germline V gives CDR1 DFQATT, CDR2 SNEGSKA (reference sequence). The CDR3 spans 12 residues. Trimming shortened V by 1 base and J by 10 bases, and 13 bases separated the two germline ends.

The chain combines TRBV7-6 with TRBJ2-3; D may be TRBD2 (7 bases). CDR1 and CDR2 from the germline V gene are SGHVS and FNYEAQ. V was shortened by 5 bases and J by 4 bases, with 13 bases between the two germline ends. The CDR3 runs 14 residues. In DNA form, the CDR3 reads TGTGCCAGCAGCCGAGGGGGGGGTGCAGATACGCAGTATTTT. Its protein is CASSRGGGADTQYF.

In the case of this clonotype: With a much larger clone just one base away, this may be a read error. The rearrangement links TRBV29-1 to TRBJ2-1; no clear D gene. CDR1 SQVTM and CDR2 ANQGSEA come from the germline V gene. V was cut by 6 bases and J by 10 bases, with 19 bases left in between. The CDR3 runs 13 residues. CDR3 protein: CSVQAVQGYEQFF. As DNA, the CDR3 is TGCAGCGTCCAGGCCGTACAAGGGTACGAGCAGTTCTTC.

The V and J genes are TRBV15 and TRBJ1-1; TRBD1 agrees at 7 bases. The CDR3 runs to 14 residues. V was pared by 8 bases and J by 1 base, with 7 bases of the junction left unmatched. Germline CDR1 reads LNHNV; CDR2 reads YYDKDF (reference sequence). The CDR3 nucleotides are TGTGCCACCGGAGGGGGCCTACCGAACACTGAAGCTTTCTTT. Its translation: CATGGGLPNTEAFF.

This clonotype has only a few counts. The chain uses TRBV10-3 and TRBJ2-7; 12 nucleotides agree with TRBD2. This CDR3 region has 19 residues. Germline V gene lookup returns CDR1 ENHRY and CDR2 SYGVKD. J was trimmed by 1 base and V by 4 bases; bases with no gene match: 14. CDR3 region: CAISVTAPRLAGASYEQYF. CDR3 DNA: TGTGCCATCAGTGTTACCGCCCCGCGACTAGCGGGGGCTTCCTACGAGCAGTACTTC.

Concerning this clonotype: This sequence may be a read error, since a much larger clone differs from it by one base. V and J are TRBV4-3 and TRBJ2-1, with D hard to call. The germline gives CDR1 LGHNA, CDR2 YSLEER. There are 13 residues in the CDR3. V was trimmed by 2 bases and J by 13 bases, leaving 15 bases between them. CDR3 DNA sequence: TGCGCCAGCAGCCAACTACTTCAAGAGACCCAGTTCTTC. This sequence encodes CASSQLLQETQFF.

The sample holds a few counts of this clonotype. V and J are TRBV4-3 and TRBJ2-7; D call uncertain. The CDR3 is 15 amino acids. Looked up from germline, CDR1 is LGHNA and CDR2 is YSLEER. V lost 1 base and J 2 bases, leaving 12 bases between the germline ends. The CDR3: CASSQVFGSAYEQYF. Written as DNA, the CDR3 is TGCGCCAGCAGCCAAGTCTTCGGCTCGGCCTACGAGCAGTACTTC.

The CDR3: CASSPLGYGANVLTF. For the CDR3, the DNA is TGTGCCAGCAGTCCCCTTGGCTATGGGGCCAACGTCCTGACTTTC. The genes are TRBV12-3 or TRBV12-4 and TRBJ2-6, with unresolved D. The V end lost 5 bases, the J end lost 3 bases, and 11 bases lay between the germline ends. CDR3 length: 15 residues.